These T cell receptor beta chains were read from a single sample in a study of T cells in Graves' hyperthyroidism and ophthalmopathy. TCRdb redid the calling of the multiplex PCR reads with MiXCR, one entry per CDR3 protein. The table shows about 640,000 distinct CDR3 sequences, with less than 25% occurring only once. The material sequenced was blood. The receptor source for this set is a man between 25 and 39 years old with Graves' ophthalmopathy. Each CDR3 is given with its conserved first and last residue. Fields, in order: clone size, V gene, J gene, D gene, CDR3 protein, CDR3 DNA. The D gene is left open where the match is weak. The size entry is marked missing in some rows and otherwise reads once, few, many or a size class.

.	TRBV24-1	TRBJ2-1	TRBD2	CATSDSGTSGRLGNEQFF	TGTGCCACCAGTGATTCCGGGACTAGCGGGAGGTTGGGCAATGAGCAGTTCTTC
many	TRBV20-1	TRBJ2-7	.	CSARDLHEQYF	TGCAGTGCTAGGGACCTACACGAGCAGTACTTC
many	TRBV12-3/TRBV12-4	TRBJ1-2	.	CASSLDRITNYGYTF	TGTGCCAGCAGTTTAGATCGGATCACCAACTATGGCTACACCTTC
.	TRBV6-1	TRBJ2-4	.	CASSTTGPVAKNIQYF	TGTGCCAGCAGTACCACCGGGCCCGTAGCCAAAAACATTCAGTACTTC
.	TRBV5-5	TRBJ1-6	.	CASSAPLLTNNSPLHF	TGTGCCAGCAGCGCCCCTCTCTTGACGAATAATTCACCCCTCCACTTT
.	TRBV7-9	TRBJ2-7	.	CASSHRSSSYGQYF	TGTGCCAGCAGTCACAGGTCCTCCTCCTACGGGCAGTACTTC
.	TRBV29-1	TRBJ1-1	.	CSVDVGAGLTFF	TGCAGCGTTGATGTCGGGGCAGGGTTGACTTTCTTT
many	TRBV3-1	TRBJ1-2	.	CASSQEASGVYGYTF	TGTGCCAGCAGCCAAGAAGCATCGGGAGTCTATGGCTACACCTTC
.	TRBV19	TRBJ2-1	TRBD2	CASEPGTSGPYNEQFF	TGTGCCAGTGAGCCCGGGACTAGCGGGCCCTACAATGAGCAGTTCTTC
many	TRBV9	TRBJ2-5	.	CASSVGVWREGPEKETQYF	TGTGCCAGCAGCGTAGGGGTCTGGAGGGAAGGGCCAGAAAAAGAGACCCAGTACTTC
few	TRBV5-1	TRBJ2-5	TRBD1	CASSLFVGQGAQETQYF	TGCGCCAGCAGCTTATTCGTCGGACAGGGGGCCCAAGAGACCCAGTACTTC
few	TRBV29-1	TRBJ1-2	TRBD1	CSVDTGTGGFGYTF	TGCAGCGTTGATACCGGGACAGGGGGATTTGGCTACACCTTC
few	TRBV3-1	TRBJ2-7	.	CASSQGSIYEQYF	TGTGCCAGCAGCCAAGGCTCCATCTACGAGCAGTACTTC
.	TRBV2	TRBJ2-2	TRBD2	CASLFQVGLSNTGELFF	TGTGCCAGCCTATTCCAGGTGGGACTATCGAACACCGGGGAGCTGTTTTTT
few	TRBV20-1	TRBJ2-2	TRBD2	CSARDDSGRKNGELFF	TGCAGTGCTAGAGATGACAGCGGGAGAAAGAACGGGGAGCTGTTTTTT
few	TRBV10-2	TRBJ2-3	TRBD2	CASGGEPDTQYF	TGCGCCAGCGGGGGGGAGCCAGATACGCAGTATTTT
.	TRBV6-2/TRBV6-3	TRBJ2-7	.	CASTKSGTYEQYF	TGTGCCAGCACCAAATCGGGGACCTACGAGCAGTACTTC
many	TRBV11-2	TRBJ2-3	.	CASSSSRTDTQYF	TGTGCCAGCAGCTCCTCTCGCACAGATACGCAGTATTTT
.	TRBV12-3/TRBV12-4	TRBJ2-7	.	CASAQGTLYEQYF	TGTGCCAGCGCACAGGGTACCCTCTACGAGCAGTACTTC
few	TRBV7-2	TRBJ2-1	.	CASSLEPEPYNEQFF	TGTGCCAGCAGCCTGGAGCCGGAGCCCTACAATGAGCAGTTCTTC
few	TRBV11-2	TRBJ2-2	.	CASSSMTGEGTGELFF	TGTGCCAGCAGCTCAATGACAGGGGAGGGCACCGGGGAGCTGTTTTTT
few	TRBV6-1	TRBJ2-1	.	CASSEEPNSEQFF	TGTGCCAGCAGTGAAGAACCCAACTCAGAGCAGTTCTTC
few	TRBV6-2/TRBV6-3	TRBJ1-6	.	CASRPEGGQKNSPLHF	TGTGCCAGCAGGCCCGAGGGAGGACAGAAAAATTCACCCCTCCACTTT
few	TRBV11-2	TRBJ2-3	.	CASSPLGVHEDTQYF	TGTGCCAGCAGCCCCCTGGGGGTTCACGAAGATACGCAGTATTTT
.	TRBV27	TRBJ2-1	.	CASSPGTGLAGPGEQFF	TGTGCCAGCAGCCCCGGGACAGGTTTAGCGGGTCCAGGTGAGCAGTTCTTC
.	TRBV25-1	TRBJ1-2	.	CASSVSNYGYTF	TGTGCCAGCAGTGTCTCTAACTATGGCTACACCTTC
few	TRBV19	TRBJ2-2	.	CASSIRGPGIGELFF	TGTGCCAGTAGTATAAGGGGACCGGGGATCGGGGAGCTGTTTTTT
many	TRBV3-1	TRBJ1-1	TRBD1	CASSHRQGGLNTEAFF	TGTGCCAGCAGCCATAGACAGGGAGGTCTGAACACTGAAGCTTTCTTT
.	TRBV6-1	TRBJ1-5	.	CASTSRGGLIHSSYSNQPQHF	TGTGCCAGCACGTCTCGGGGGGGTTTGATCCATTCTTCTTATAGCAATCAGCCCCAGCATTTT
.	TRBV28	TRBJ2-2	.	CASSLRVGELFF	TGTGCCAGCAGTTTAAGGGTAGGGGAGCTGTTTTTT
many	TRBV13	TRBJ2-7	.	CASSLRASAYEQYF	TGTGCCAGCAGCTTACGGGCTTCGGCCTACGAGCAGTACTTC
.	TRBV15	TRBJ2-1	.	CATSDTYNEQFF	TGTGCCACCAGTGATACTTACAATGAGCAGTTCTTC
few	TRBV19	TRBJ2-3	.	CASMENVLSTDTQYF	TGTGCCAGTATGGAGAACGTGCTAAGCACAGATACGCAGTATTTT
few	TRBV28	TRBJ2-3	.	CASSLYGGTQYF	TGTGCCAGCAGTTTATATGGGGGTACGCAGTATTTT
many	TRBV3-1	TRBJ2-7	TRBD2	CASSHGYRGSYEQYF	TGTGCCAGCAGCCACGGCTATCGCGGGAGCTACGAGCAGTACTTC
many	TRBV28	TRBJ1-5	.	CASSTEGAPNNQPQHF	TGTGCCAGCAGTACCGAGGGAGCGCCAAACAATCAGCCCCAGCATTTT
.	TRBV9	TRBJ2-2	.	CASSDKYTGELFF	TGTGCCAGCAGCGATAAGTACACCGGGGAGCTGTTTTTT
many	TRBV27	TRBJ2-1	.	CASSIIPDNEQFF	TGTGCCAGCAGTATCATTCCCGACAATGAGCAGTTCTTC
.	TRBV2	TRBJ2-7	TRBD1	CASSDETGFYEQYF	TGTGCCAGCAGTGACGAGACAGGGTTCTACGAGCAGTACTTC
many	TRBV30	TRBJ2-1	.	CAWSRAGAQGRDEQFF	TGTGCCTGGAGCCGGGCGGGGGCCCAGGGACGCGATGAGCAGTTCTTC
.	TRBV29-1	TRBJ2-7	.	CSVEASEQGGYEQYF	TGCAGCGTTGAGGCTTCGGAACAGGGAGGCTACGAGCAGTACTTC
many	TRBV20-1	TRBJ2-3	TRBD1	CSARDYETGESDTQYF	TGCAGTGCTAGAGATTATGAGACAGGGGAATCAGATACGCAGTATTTT
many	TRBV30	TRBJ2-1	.	CAWSVRAEQFF	TGTGCCTGGAGTGTAAGGGCGGAGCAGTTCTTC
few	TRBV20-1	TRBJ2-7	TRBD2	CSARLRGFSGEQYF	TGCAGTGCTAGATTGCGGGGGTTCTCCGGCGAGCAGTACTTC
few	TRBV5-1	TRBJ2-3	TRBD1	CASSSAGTGADTQYF	TGCGCCAGCAGCTCCGCGGGGACAGGGGCAGATACGCAGTATTTT
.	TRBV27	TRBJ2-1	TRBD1	CASSLDRVGNEQFF	TGTGCCAGCAGTTTGGACAGGGTCGGCAATGAGCAGTTCTTC
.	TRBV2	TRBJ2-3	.	CASSQSAADTDTQYF	TGTGCCAGCAGCCAGAGTGCTGCGGACACAGATACGCAGTATTTT
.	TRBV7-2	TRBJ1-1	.	CASSAGSSAFF	TGTGCCAGCAGCGCAGGGTCCTCAGCTTTCTTT
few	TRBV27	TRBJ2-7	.	CASSLSFGGRSSYEQYF	TGTGCCAGCAGTTTAAGTTTCGGGGGGCGTAGCTCCTACGAGCAGTACTTC
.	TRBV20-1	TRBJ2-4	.	CSAPAPGAKNIQYF	TGCAGTGCCCCGGCCCCCGGCGCGAAAAACATTCAGTACTTC
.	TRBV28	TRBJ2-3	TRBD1	CASSPLQGTGVIDTQYF	TGTGCCAGCAGTCCTCTACAAGGGACAGGGGTGATAGATACGCAGTATTTT